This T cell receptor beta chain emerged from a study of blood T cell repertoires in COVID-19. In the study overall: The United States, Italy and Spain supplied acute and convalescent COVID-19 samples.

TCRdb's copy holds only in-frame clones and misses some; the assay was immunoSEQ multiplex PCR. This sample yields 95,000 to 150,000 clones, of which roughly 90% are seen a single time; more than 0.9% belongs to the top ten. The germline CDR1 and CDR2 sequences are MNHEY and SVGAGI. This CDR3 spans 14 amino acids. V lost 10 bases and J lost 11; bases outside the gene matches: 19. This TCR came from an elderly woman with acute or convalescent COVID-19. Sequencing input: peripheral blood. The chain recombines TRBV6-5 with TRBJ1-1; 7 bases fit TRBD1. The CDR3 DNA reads TGTGCCATTCTTATCGCAGGGGGGCGCAGAGGGGCTTTCTTT. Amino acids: CAILIAGGRRGAFF.